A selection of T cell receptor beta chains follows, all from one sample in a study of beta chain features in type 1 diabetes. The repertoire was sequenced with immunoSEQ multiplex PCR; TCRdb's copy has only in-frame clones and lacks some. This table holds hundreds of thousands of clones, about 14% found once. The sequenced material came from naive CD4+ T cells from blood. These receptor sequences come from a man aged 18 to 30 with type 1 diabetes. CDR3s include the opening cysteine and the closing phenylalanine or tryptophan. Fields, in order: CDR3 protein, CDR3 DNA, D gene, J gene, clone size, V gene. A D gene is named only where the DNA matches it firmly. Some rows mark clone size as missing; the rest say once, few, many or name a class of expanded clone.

CDR3: CASSLWQDLNTEAFF
DNA: TGTGCCAGCAGTTTATGGCAGGACCTGAACACTGAAGCTTTCTTT
D: -
J: TRBJ1-1
size: -
V: TRBV28

CDR3: CASSQLGLADNTGELFF
DNA: TGCGCCAGCAGCCAATTGGGTCTAGCGGATAACACCGGGGAGCTGTTTTTT
D: TRBD2
J: TRBJ2-2
size: few
V: TRBV4-3

CDR3: CASSSRGRDEQYF
DNA: TGTGCCAGCAGCTCCCGAGGACGGGACGAGCAGTACTTC
D: -
J: TRBJ2-7
size: few
V: TRBV7-6

CDR3: CASSLNGLDTGELFF
DNA: TGCGCCAGCAGCTTGAATGGACTAGACACCGGGGAGCTGTTTTTT
D: TRBD2
J: TRBJ2-2
size: -
V: TRBV5-1

CDR3: CASSYGGTAFGEQYF
DNA: TGTGCCAGCAGTTACGGAGGGACAGCGTTTGGCGAGCAGTACTTC
D: -
J: TRBJ2-7
size: few
V: TRBV28

CDR3: CASTLTSGGMKETQYF
DNA: TGTGCCAGCACCCTGACTAGCGGGGGGATGAAGGAGACCCAGTACTTC
D: TRBD2
J: TRBJ2-5
size: few
V: TRBV7-9

CDR3: CASSLGTRQGLVHEQYF
DNA: TGCGCCAGCAGCTTGGGGACACGGCAGGGGTTGGTCCACGAGCAGTACTTC
D: -
J: TRBJ2-7
size: -
V: TRBV5-1

CDR3: CASSPTSYEQYF
DNA: TGCGCCAGCAGCCCCACATCATACGAGCAGTACTTC
D: -
J: TRBJ2-7
size: -
V: TRBV4-1

CDR3: CSAQRGTGYTF
DNA: TGCAGTGCCCAGCGGGGTACTGGCTACACCTTC
D: -
J: TRBJ1-2
size: -
V: TRBV20-1

CDR3: CASSDLGFYEQYF
DNA: TGTGCCAGCAGTGATTTAGGGTTCTACGAGCAGTACTTC
D: -
J: TRBJ2-7
size: -
V: TRBV2